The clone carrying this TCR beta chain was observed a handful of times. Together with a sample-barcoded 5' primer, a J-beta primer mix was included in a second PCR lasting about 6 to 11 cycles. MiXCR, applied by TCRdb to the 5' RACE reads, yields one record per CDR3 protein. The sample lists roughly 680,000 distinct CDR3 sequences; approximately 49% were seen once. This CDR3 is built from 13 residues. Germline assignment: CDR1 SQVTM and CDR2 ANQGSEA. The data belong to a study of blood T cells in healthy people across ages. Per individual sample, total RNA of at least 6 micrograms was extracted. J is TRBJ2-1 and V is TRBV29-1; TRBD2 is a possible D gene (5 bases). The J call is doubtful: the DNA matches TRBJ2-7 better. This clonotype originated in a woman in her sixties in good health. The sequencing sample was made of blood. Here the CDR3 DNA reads TGCAGCGTCCTCCAGCGGTCCTACAATGAGCAGTACTTC. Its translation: CSVLQRSYNEQYF.